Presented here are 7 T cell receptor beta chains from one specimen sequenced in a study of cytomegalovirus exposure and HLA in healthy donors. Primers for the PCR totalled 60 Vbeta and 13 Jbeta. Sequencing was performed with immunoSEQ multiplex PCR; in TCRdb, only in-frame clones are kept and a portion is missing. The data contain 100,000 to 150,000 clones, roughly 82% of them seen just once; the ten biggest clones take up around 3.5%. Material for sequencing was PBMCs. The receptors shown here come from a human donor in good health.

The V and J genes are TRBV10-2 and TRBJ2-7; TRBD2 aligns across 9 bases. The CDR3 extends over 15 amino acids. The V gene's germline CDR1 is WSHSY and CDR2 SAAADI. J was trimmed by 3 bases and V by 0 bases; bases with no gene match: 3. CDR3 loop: CASSESSGGLYEQYF. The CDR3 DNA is TGCGCCAGCAGTGAGTCTAGCGGGGGACTCTACGAGCAGTACTTC.

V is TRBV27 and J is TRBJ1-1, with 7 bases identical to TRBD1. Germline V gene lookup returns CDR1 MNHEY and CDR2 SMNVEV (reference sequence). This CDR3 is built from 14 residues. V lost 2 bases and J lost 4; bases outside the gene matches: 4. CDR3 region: CASSLTQGGTEAFF. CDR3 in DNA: TGTGCCAGCAGTTTAACCCAGGGGGGCACTGAAGCTTTCTTT.

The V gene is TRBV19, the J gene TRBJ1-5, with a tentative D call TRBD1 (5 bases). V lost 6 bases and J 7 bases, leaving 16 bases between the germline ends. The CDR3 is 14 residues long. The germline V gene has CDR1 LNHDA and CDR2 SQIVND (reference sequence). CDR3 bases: TGTGCCAGTAGCTTGATTCAGGGAACCCAGCCCCAGCATTTT. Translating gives CASSLIQGTQPQHF.

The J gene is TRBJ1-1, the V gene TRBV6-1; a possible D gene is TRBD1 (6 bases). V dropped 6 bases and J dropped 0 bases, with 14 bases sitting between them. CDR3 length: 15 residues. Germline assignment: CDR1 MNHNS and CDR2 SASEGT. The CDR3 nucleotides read TGTGCCAGCAGGGGGGGGGACAACCTGAACACTGAAGCTTTCTTT. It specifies CASRGGDNLNTEAFF.

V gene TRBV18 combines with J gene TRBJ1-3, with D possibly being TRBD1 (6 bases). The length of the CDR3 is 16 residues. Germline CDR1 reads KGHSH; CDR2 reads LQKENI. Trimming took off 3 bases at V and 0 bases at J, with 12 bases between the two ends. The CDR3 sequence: CASSPTTGPSGNTIYF. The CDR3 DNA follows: TGTGCCAGCTCACCTACGACAGGACCCTCTGGAAACACCATATATTTT.

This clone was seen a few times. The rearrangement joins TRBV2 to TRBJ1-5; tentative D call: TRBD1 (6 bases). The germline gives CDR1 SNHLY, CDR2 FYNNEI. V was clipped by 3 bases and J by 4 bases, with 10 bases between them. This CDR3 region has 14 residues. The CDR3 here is CASSDQGQNQPQHF. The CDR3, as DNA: TGTGCCAGCAGTGACCAGGGGCAGAATCAGCCCCAGCATTTT. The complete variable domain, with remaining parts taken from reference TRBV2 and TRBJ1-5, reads EPEVTQTPSHQVTQMGQEVILRCVPISNHLYFYWYRQILGQKVEFLVSFYNNEISEKSEIFDDQFSVERPDGSNFTLKIRSTKLEDSAMYFCASSDQGQNQPQHFGDGTRLSIL.

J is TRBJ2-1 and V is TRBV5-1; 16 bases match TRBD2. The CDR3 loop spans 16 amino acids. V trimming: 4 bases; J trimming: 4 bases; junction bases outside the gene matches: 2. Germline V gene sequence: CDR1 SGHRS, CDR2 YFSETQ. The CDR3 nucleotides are TGCGCCAGCAGCAGGGGACTAGCGGGAGGGTACAATGAGCAGTTCTTC. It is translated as CASSRGLAGGYNEQFF.